This T cell receptor (beta chain) was sequenced in a study of T-cell reconstitution after alpha-beta-depleted transplantation in children. The CDR3 runs 12 residues. Unique molecular identifiers tagged the TCRbeta library. TCRdb reprocessed the PCR reads via MiXCR and lists one record per CDR3 protein. The table has 450,000 to 500,000 distinct CDR3 sequences, around 12% seen once. The sequenced sample was PBMCs from the stem cell graft donor, obtained from the stem cell graft. This chain uses TRBV21-1 with TRBJ2-1; TRBD1 is taken as the D call from the table, unchecked against the DNA. TRBV21-1 is classified as a pseudogene. This clonotype originated in a human donor who donated a stem cell graft to a child with combined immunodeficiency. Here the CDR3 DNA reads TGTGCCAGCGGGGACATCGACAATGAGCAGTTCTTC. Protein: CASGDIDNEQFF.